This T cell receptor (beta chain) is drawn from a study of cytomegalovirus exposure and HLA in healthy donors. Study-wide background: Genotyping of more than 300 donors showed that around 85% belonged to the Caucasian-associated ancestry cluster.

Concerning this clone: Its specificity is not known.

Germline values: CDR1 LNHDA, CDR2 SQIVND (reference sequence). The CDR3 runs to 11 residues. V shed 4 bases and J shed 6 bases, with 5 bases lying between them. General study findings and limits: In a later analysis, several top co-occurrence clusters appeared linked to parvovirus B19, influenza, CMV and Epstein-Barr virus. According to an earlier analysis, most TCR beta V segments yielded productive rearrangements about 87% or about 30% of the time.

Vbeta (60) and Jbeta (13) primers were used in the PCR. The data were produced by immunoSEQ multiplex PCR, yet TCRdb's version contains in-frame clones alone and is incomplete. The data contain around 69,000 clones, approximately 70% of them seen just once; the ten biggest clones take up around a tenth. Sample: PBMCs. The sequence derives from a woman aged 45 to 65 in good health and CMV-seropositive. The chain is built from TRBV19 and TRBJ2-3; the D is unclear. CDR3 bases: TGTGCCAGTAGTACCCCTGATACGCAGTATTTT. Amino acids: CASSTPDTQYF. Variable domain in full (rest from reference TRBV19 and TRBJ2-3): DGGITQSPKYLFRKEGQNVTLSCEQNLNHDAMYWYRQDPGQGLRLIYYSQIVNDFQKGDIAEGYSVSREKKESFPLTVTSAQKNPTAFYLCASSTPDTQYFGPGTRLTVL.